These 8 T cell receptor beta chains were all obtained from the same sample, sequenced in a study of T cells in Graves' hyperthyroidism and ophthalmopathy. RNA transcripts were the template for amplifying TCR beta CDR3 regions. The primer set for the first-round RT-PCR of the TCR CDR3 was HTBI. One entry per CDR3 protein, called by TCRdb with MiXCR from the multiplex PCR reads. The sample includes over 650,000 distinct CDR3 sequences, around 17% of them seen just once. Sequenced input: blood. The receptor set was obtained from a man aged 18 to 35 with Graves' hyperthyroidism.

A single count supports this clonotype. This chain uses TRBV7-9 with TRBJ2-1; D is unresolved. Trimming removed 4 bases from V and 2 bases from J, with 12 bases in between. Germline-derived CDR1 and CDR2 are SEHNR and FQNEAQ (reference sequence). This CDR3 contains 15 residues. The CDR3 nucleotides read TGTGCCAGCAGCTGGACCAGTTCCCCCTACAATGAGCAGTTCTTC. Translation: CASSWTSSPYNEQFF.

This chain links TRBV5-6 with TRBJ2-1, with 8 bases matching TRBD1. J was trimmed by 5 bases and V by 1 base; bases with no gene match: 5. This CDR3 contains 15 residues. Germline V gene data show CDR1 as SGHDT and CDR2 as YYEEEE. DNA for the CDR3: TGTGCCAGCAGCTTGAAGACAGGGGTACACAATGAGCAGTTCTTC. As protein: CASSLKTGVHNEQFF.

This clonotype has ten or more counts. CDR3 nucleotide sequence: TGCAGTGCTAGATCAGGAGCGGGAGTCTACGAGCAGTACTTC. Its translation: CSARSGAGVYEQYF. This rearrangement joins TRBV20-1 to TRBJ2-7; 8 nucleotides match TRBD2. Per germline, CDR1 DFQATT and CDR2 SNEGSKA (reference sequence). The CDR3 is 14 amino acids. The V gene end was trimmed by 2 bases and the J gene end by 3 bases; junction bases not matched to a gene: 6.

About this clonotype: Its ends do not fully match the called genes, so a read error is possible. This chain connects TRBV10-3 to TRBJ1-1, with TRBD1 identical over 9 bases. The CDR3 runs 14 residues. Germline CDR1 is ENHRY and CDR2 is SYGVKD. CDR3 DNA sequence: TGTGCCATCAGTGAACAGGGGGCGAACACTGAAGCTTCCTTT. It is translated as CAISEQGANTEASF.

There are many counts of this clonotype. The chain combines TRBV10-3 with TRBJ2-7; perhaps D is TRBD1 or TRBD2 (5 bases each). V was shortened by 4 bases and J by 2 bases, with 9 bases between the two germline ends. From germline, CDR1 is ENHRY and CDR2 SYGVKD. The CDR3 sequence is 13 residues long. For the CDR3, the DNA is TGTGCCATCAGTGCGGGGCACCCCTACGAGCAGTACTTC. Encoded protein: CAISAGHPYEQYF.

This clonotype has at least ten counts. J is TRBJ2-1 and V is TRBV27; D not resolved. The CDR3 runs 14 residues. Germline assignment: CDR1 MNHEY and CDR2 SMNVEV (reference sequence). Between the trimmed V and J ends, which lost 5 bases and 5 bases, there was a span of 13 bases. CDR3 DNA sequence: TGTGCCAGCAGTCCTCACCGCGGTAACAATGAGCAGTTCTTC. Translation gives CASSPHRGNNEQFF.

As regards this clonotype: It may be a read error: a sequence one base away is much more abundant. The rearrangement links TRBV7-8 to TRBJ2-7; D is uncertain. Germline assignment: CDR1 SGHVS and CDR2 FQNEAQ. The germline V and J ends were trimmed by 5 bases and 6 bases, with 14 bases remaining between them. CDR3 length: 13 residues. CDR3 nucleotide sequence: TGTGCCAGCAGCCAGATAAGGGTCCCCGAGCAGTACTTC. Translation: CASSQIRVPEQYF.

This clonotype was seen many times. V gene TRBV20-1 combines with J gene TRBJ2-1; 10 positions agree with TRBD2. Germline V gene sequence: CDR1 DFQATT, CDR2 SNEGSKA (reference sequence). The length of the CDR3 is 16 residues. The junction had 6 bases not matched to a gene; V was cut back by 0 bases and J by 4 bases. CDR3 nucleotides: TGCAGTGCTAGAGATGTGGGGACTAGCGTGTACAATGAGCAGTTCTTC. Protein sequence: CSARDVGTSVYNEQFF.